A selection of T cell receptor beta chains follows, all from one sample in a study of T cells in Graves' hyperthyroidism and ophthalmopathy. MiXCR, applied by TCRdb to the multiplex PCR reads, yields one record per CDR3 protein. Among under 550,000 distinct CDR3 sequences, 20% were seen once, and the ten largest hold about half. The sample comprised blood. These receptors all stem from a man aged 40-49 years with Graves' ophthalmopathy. CDR3s include the opening cysteine and the closing phenylalanine or tryptophan. A D gene is named only where the DNA matches it firmly. Clone sizes are given selectively: once, few, many, or a class where the clone is expanded.

j_call: TRBJ1-1; d_call: -; v_call: TRBV28; clone_size: many; cdr3_aa: CASSFRSLGSAFF; cdr3_nt: TGTGCCAGCAGTTTTAGGAGCCTGGGGTCGGCTTTCTTT
j_call: TRBJ2-1; d_call: -; v_call: TRBV7-9; clone_size: -; cdr3_aa: CASSSLNRVPVWFF; cdr3_nt: TGTGCCAGCAGCTCTCTAAACAGGGTTCCGGTCTGGTTCTTC
j_call: TRBJ1-4; d_call: -; v_call: TRBV24-1; clone_size: many; cdr3_aa: CATSDRMWGTSPVNEKLFF; cdr3_nt: TGTGCCACCAGTGACCGAATGTGGGGGACATCGCCGGTTAATGAAAAACTGTTTTTT
j_call: TRBJ1-2; d_call: TRBD1; v_call: TRBV30; clone_size: many; cdr3_aa: CAWSVGGTGYGYTF; cdr3_nt: TGTGCCTGGAGTGTTGGGGGGACAGGCTATGGCTACACCTTC
j_call: TRBJ2-1; d_call: TRBD2; v_call: TRBV11-2; clone_size: -; cdr3_aa: CASPPDRSGGPPSYNEQFF; cdr3_nt: TGTGCCAGCCCACCCGACCGTAGCGGGGGGCCCCCCTCCTACAATGAGCAGTTCTTC
j_call: TRBJ1-2; d_call: -; v_call: TRBV15; clone_size: once; cdr3_aa: CATSSGTGYGYTF; cdr3_nt: TGTGCCACCAGCAGCGGCACAGGGTATGGCTACACCTTC
j_call: TRBJ1-6; d_call: -; v_call: TRBV27; clone_size: -; cdr3_aa: CVSSGGGPLHF; cdr3_nt: TGTGTCAGCAGTGGGGGGGGACCCCTCCACTTT
j_call: TRBJ1-1; d_call: -; v_call: TRBV28; clone_size: many; cdr3_aa: CASRPPQGENTEAFF; cdr3_nt: TGTGCCAGCAGGCCACCACAGGGAGAGAACACTGAAGCTTTCTTT
j_call: TRBJ1-2; d_call: -; v_call: TRBV24-1; clone_size: -; cdr3_aa: CATSDYYYGYTF; cdr3_nt: TGTGCCACCAGTGACTATTACTATGGCTACACCTTC
j_call: TRBJ2-7; d_call: TRBD1; v_call: TRBV20-1; clone_size: -; cdr3_aa: CSADHRDSLSYEQYF; cdr3_nt: TGCAGTGCCGACCACCGGGACAGCCTCTCCTACGAGCAGTACTTC
j_call: TRBJ2-7; d_call: -; v_call: TRBV15; clone_size: -; cdr3_aa: CATSRVVRDEQYF; cdr3_nt: TGTGCCACCAGCAGAGTAGTCAGGGACGAGCAGTACTTC
j_call: TRBJ2-7; d_call: -; v_call: TRBV7-2; clone_size: many; cdr3_aa: CASSLGVYYEQYF; cdr3_nt: TGTGCCAGCAGCTTAGGAGTGTACTACGAGCAGTACTTC
j_call: TRBJ2-1; d_call: -; v_call: TRBV2; clone_size: many; cdr3_aa: CASSGSYSYNEQFF; cdr3_nt: TGTGCCAGCAGTGGGAGTTACTCCTACAATGAGCAGTTCTTC
j_call: TRBJ2-2; d_call: TRBD2; v_call: TRBV13; clone_size: few; cdr3_aa: CASSDNREGEGRELFF; cdr3_nt: TGTGCCAGCAGCGATAACCGGGAGGGTGAAGGGAGGGAGCTGTTTTTT
j_call: TRBJ2-3; d_call: TRBD2; v_call: TRBV12-3/TRBV12-4; clone_size: many; cdr3_aa: CASSLTSGRWDTQYF; cdr3_nt: TGTGCCAGCAGCCTCACTAGCGGGAGGTGGGATACGCAGTATTTT
j_call: TRBJ2-3; d_call: -; v_call: TRBV30; clone_size: few; cdr3_aa: CASIVGGTWDTQYF; cdr3_nt: TGTGCCTCCATTGTCGGCGGGACCTGGGATACGCAGTATTTT
j_call: TRBJ2-2; d_call: -; v_call: TRBV19; clone_size: once; cdr3_aa: CASRPRGGMPGELFF; cdr3_nt: TGTGCCAGTAGGCCCCGGGGTGGAATGCCCGGGGAGCTGTTTTTT
j_call: TRBJ2-7; d_call: -; v_call: TRBV7-9; clone_size: few; cdr3_aa: CASSLVNVYEQYF; cdr3_nt: TGTGCCAGCAGCTTAGTGAACGTCTACGAGCAGTACTTC
j_call: TRBJ2-7; d_call: TRBD1; v_call: TRBV5-1; clone_size: many; cdr3_aa: CASSWDRSSEQYF; cdr3_nt: TGCGCCAGCAGCTGGGACAGATCTTCCGAGCAGTACTTC
j_call: TRBJ2-5; d_call: -; v_call: TRBV2; clone_size: -; cdr3_aa: CASSGPGLLETQYF; cdr3_nt: TGTGCCAGCAGTGGTCCGGGGCTGTTGGAGACCCAGTACTTC
j_call: TRBJ2-2; d_call: TRBD1; v_call: TRBV30; clone_size: -; cdr3_aa: CALTGPTGELFF; cdr3_nt: TGTGCTTTGACAGGGCCCACCGGGGAGCTGTTTTTT
j_call: TRBJ2-5; d_call: -; v_call: TRBV12-3/TRBV12-4; clone_size: many; cdr3_aa: CASSLPLGETQYF; cdr3_nt: TGTGCCAGCAGTTTACCCCTCGGGGAGACCCAGTACTTC
j_call: TRBJ1-2; d_call: -; v_call: TRBV4-2; clone_size: few; cdr3_aa: CASSQDGGSYGYTF; cdr3_nt: TGTGCCAGCAGCCAAGATGGGGGAAGCTACGGCTACACCTTC
j_call: TRBJ1-2; d_call: TRBD1; v_call: TRBV4-1; clone_size: few; cdr3_aa: CASSQGGQGGGYTF; cdr3_nt: TGCGCCAGCAGCCAAGGTGGACAGGGGGGTGGCTACACCTTC
j_call: TRBJ2-1; d_call: -; v_call: TRBV4-1; clone_size: many; cdr3_aa: CASSQGDLDNEQFF; cdr3_nt: TGCGCCAGCAGCCAGGGGGACTTAGACAATGAGCAGTTCTTC
j_call: TRBJ1-1; d_call: -; v_call: TRBV6-2/TRBV6-3; clone_size: many; cdr3_aa: CASSQQGPATEAFF; cdr3_nt: TGTGCCAGCAGTCAACAGGGCCCCGCCACTGAAGCTTTCTTT
j_call: TRBJ2-2; d_call: TRBD2; v_call: TRBV2; clone_size: -; cdr3_aa: CASSGSGTNTGELFF; cdr3_nt: TGTGCCAGCAGTGGGAGCGGGACGAACACCGGGGAGCTGTTTTTT
j_call: TRBJ2-7; d_call: -; v_call: TRBV27; clone_size: -; cdr3_aa: CVSSLGTSYEQYF; cdr3_nt: TGTGTCAGCAGTTTAGGGACTTCCTACGAGCAGTACTTC
j_call: TRBJ2-1; d_call: TRBD2; v_call: TRBV6-2/TRBV6-3; clone_size: -; cdr3_aa: CASSTLRTSVRYNEQFF; cdr3_nt: TGTGCCAGCAGTACCCTCCGAACTAGCGTAAGGTACAATGAGCAGTTCTTC
j_call: TRBJ2-1; d_call: TRBD1; v_call: TRBV7-9; clone_size: -; cdr3_aa: CASSYLQGDNEQFF; cdr3_nt: TGTGCCAGCAGCTACTTACAGGGGGACAATGAGCAGTTCTTC
j_call: TRBJ2-7; d_call: -; v_call: TRBV28; clone_size: few; cdr3_aa: CASRSGTSTYEQYF; cdr3_nt: TGTGCCAGCAGGTCCGGGACAAGTACCTACGAGCAGTACTTC
j_call: TRBJ2-5; d_call: -; v_call: TRBV6-1; clone_size: few; cdr3_aa: CASSLWGVRETQYF; cdr3_nt: TGTGCCAGCAGCCTTTGGGGAGTAAGGGAGACCCAGTACTTC
j_call: TRBJ1-4; d_call: TRBD1; v_call: TRBV30; clone_size: many; cdr3_aa: CAWSMGDRGDEKLFF; cdr3_nt: TGTGCCTGGAGTATGGGAGACAGGGGTGATGAAAAACTGTTTTTT
j_call: TRBJ2-3; d_call: -; v_call: TRBV20-1; clone_size: many; cdr3_aa: CSATTETDITDTQYF; cdr3_nt: TGCAGTGCTACCACCGAGACAGATATCACAGATACGCAGTATTTT
j_call: TRBJ1-2; d_call: -; v_call: TRBV28; clone_size: few; cdr3_aa: CASSPPLNGYTF; cdr3_nt: TGTGCCAGCAGTCCTCCTTTAAATGGCTACACCTTC
j_call: TRBJ1-5; d_call: -; v_call: TRBV28; clone_size: many; cdr3_aa: CASTSNWGGRYSNQPQHF; cdr3_nt: TGTGCCAGCACCTCCAATTGGGGGGGGAGGTATAGCAATCAGCCCCAGCATTTT
j_call: TRBJ2-2; d_call: -; v_call: TRBV20-1; clone_size: -; cdr3_aa: CSARDGVLTGELFF; cdr3_nt: TGCAGTGCTAGAGACGGGGTTTTGACCGGGGAGCTGTTTTTT